This TCR beta chain was identified in a study of cytomegalovirus exposure and HLA in healthy donors. About this clone: Its antigen remains unidentified.

It was with 60 Vbeta and 13 Jbeta primers that the PCR ran. Assay used: immunoSEQ multiplex PCR; TCRdb lists only in-frame clones, some missing. Of some 200,000 clones in the sample, over 70% are singletons; the top ten hold around 2.9%. Study-wide results and caveats: As a later analysis showed, several of the most significant clusters appeared to be linked to common viral pathogens. Data from an earlier analysis indicated that most TCR beta V segments were productive either about 87% or about 30% of the time.

Germline-derived CDR1 and CDR2 are SNHLY and FYNNEI. V lost 3 bases and J 0 bases, leaving 5 bases between the germline ends. The CDR3 totals 14 residues. The sample taken for sequencing was PBMCs. The chain carries TRBV2 and TRBJ2-2; no definite D call. The sequence was collected from a woman aged 60 to 75 in good health and CMV-seropositive. The chain's CDR3 is CASSDPSNTGELFF. CDR3 DNA sequence: TGTGCCAGCAGTGACCCCTCGAACACCGGGGAGCTGTTTTTT.